This entry lists 19 T cell receptor beta chains sequenced from one sample in a study of regulatory T cells in long-lasting Graves disease. Time point denoted: newly diagnosed GD, antithyroid drugs for less than 3 months. From RNA extracted from PBMCs, the TCR library was made. The TCR beta library used iRepertoire HTBI primers with Arm-PCR amplification of CDR3. Each CDR3 protein gets one entry after TCRdb re-called the multiplex PCR reads with MiXCR. The sample includes about 620,000 distinct CDR3 sequences, 15% to 20% of them seen just once. These records were also assigned to another study, of T cells in Graves' hyperthyroidism and ophthalmopathy.

Here the sequenced sample was peripheral blood mononuclear cells (PBMCs), taken at new diagnosis, from a patient treated with antithyroid drugs. The receptor source for this set is a young woman with Graves disease.

Many counts were recorded for this clonotype. This chain joins TRBV27 and TRBJ1-1, with a possible D match to TRBD1 (5 bases). The CDR3 covers 14 residues. The V end was cut by 6 bases, the J end by 1 base, with 12 bases between. Germline CDR1 and CDR2: MNHEY and SMNVEV (reference sequence). In DNA, the CDR3 is TGTGCCAGCAGGGGGGTGGTGGAGAACACTGAAGCTTTCTTT. Amino acids: CASRGVVENTEAFF.

The rearrangement uses TRBV18 and TRBJ1-2; 7 bases line up with TRBD1. Germline V CDR1 and CDR2: KGHSH, LQKENI. V lost 5 bases to trimming and J lost 1 base; unmatched junction nucleotides: 4. This CDR3 contains 14 residues. The CDR3 DNA is TGTGCCAGCTCAAGGGGGACAGATAACTATGGCTACACCTTC. Its translation is CASSRGTDNYGYTF.

This clonotype has just a few counts. This may come from a read error, since a much larger clone is one base off. The V and J genes are TRBV27 and TRBJ1-5; D call uncertain. There are 12 residues in the CDR3. The V gene's germline CDR1 is MNHEY and CDR2 SMNVEV (reference sequence). V lost 7 bases and J 0 bases, leaving 4 bases between the germline ends. DNA of the CDR3: TGTGCCAGCAAGAGTAGCAATCAGCCCCAGCATTTT. Translation: CASKSSNQPQHF.

The J gene is TRBJ2-2, the V gene TRBV9; 7 bases fit TRBD1. V shed 2 bases, J shed 8 bases, and the junction held 12 bases outside the gene matches. The germline V gene has CDR1 SGDLS and CDR2 YYNGEE. The CDR3 totals 16 residues. CDR3 amino acids: CASSVRQGDRGGELFF. CDR3 DNA sequence: TGTGCCAGCAGCGTTCGACAGGGCGATCGTGGTGGGGAGCTGTTTTTT.

This clonotype was seen repeatedly, ten times or more. The rearrangement joins TRBV2 to TRBJ1-2; no reliable D call. The CDR3 runs to 13 residues. The germline V gene encodes CDR1 SNHLY and CDR2 FYNNEI. Trimming left V 4 bases short and J 5 bases short, with 11 bases between. The CDR3 DNA is TGTGCCAGCAGTGTTTACGAGCTGTATGGCTACACCTTC. Protein: CASSVYELYGYTF.

This clonotype occurred many times. The chain couples TRBV11-2 to TRBJ2-1; 12 nucleotides align to TRBD2. This CDR3 is built from 15 residues. The germline CDR1 and CDR2 sequences are SGHAT and FQNNGV. CDR3 loop: CVRLAGGSSYNEQFF. The CDR3 DNA sequence: TGTGTGAGGCTAGCGGGAGGGAGCTCCTACAATGAGCAGTTCTTC.

The V gene is TRBV19, the J gene TRBJ1-2; D not certain. The V end was cut by 9 bases, the J end by 8 bases, with 19 bases between. This CDR3 has 13 residues. Germline CDR1 and CDR2: LNHDA and SQIVND (reference sequence). The CDR3: CASAREDSKGYTF. The DNA of the CDR3 is TGTGCCAGCGCCCGGGAGGATTCGAAAGGCTACACCTTC.

The chain links TRBV20-1 to TRBJ1-5, with D hard to call. Deletions cut 1 base from V and 2 bases from J, with 24 bases between. Germline CDR1 reads DFQATT; CDR2 reads SNEGSKA (reference sequence). There are 19 residues in the CDR3. DNA of the CDR3: TGCAGTGCTAGAGGTTTAGGTTCGGCGTCTCTCCGGGGCAATCAGCCCCAGCATTTT. It is translated as CSARGLGSASLRGNQPQHF.

The V and J genes are TRBV5-6 and TRBJ2-6; D may be TRBD1 or TRBD2 (5 bases each). V lost 3 bases and J lost 0, with 7 bases in between. The CDR3 spans 15 residues. Germline V CDR1 and CDR2: SGHDT, YYEEEE. This CDR3 reads CASSWGPSGANVLTF. CDR3 nucleotide sequence: TGTGCCAGCAGCTGGGGACCCTCTGGGGCCAACGTCCTGACTTTC.

J is TRBJ2-7 and V is TRBV20-1; 7 positions match TRBD1. The germline V gene encodes CDR1 DFQATT and CDR2 SNEGSKA (reference sequence). J lost 2 bases, V lost 3 bases, and 7 bases had no gene match. The CDR3 loop spans 14 amino acids. The DNA for the CDR3 is TGCAGTGCTAGTCCGGGACAGAGAGCCTACGAGCAGTACTTC. Its protein is CSASPGQRAYEQYF.

With respect to this clonotype: A read error may explain this, as a much larger clone is one base away. The V and J genes are TRBV3-1 and TRBJ1-1; tentative D call: TRBD1 (5 bases). V gave up 2 bases and J gave up 11 bases, with 21 bases separating them. Germline CDR1 is LGHDT and CDR2 is YNNKEL (reference sequence). The CDR3 runs to 15 residues. As DNA, the CDR3 is TGTGCCAGCAGCCAAATGAGCAAGACGGGACGAGCTGCTTTCTTT. It translates to CASSQMSKTGRAAFF.

This clonotype has at least ten counts. The chain links TRBV11-2 to TRBJ1-6; tentatively, D is TRBD1 (6 bases). Looked up from germline, CDR1 is SGHAT and CDR2 is FQNNGV. V was pared by 5 bases and J by 7 bases, with 15 bases between. CDR3 length: 15 amino acids. The CDR3 sequence is CASSRTGGSNSPLHF. CDR3 nucleotides: TGTGCCAGCAGCCGAACGGGGGGCTCAAATTCACCCCTCCACTTT.

The table lists this clonotype with a count of one. V gene TRBV9 combines with J gene TRBJ1-2, with 8 bases fitting TRBD1. V shed 7 bases, J shed 8 bases, and the junction held 13 bases outside the gene matches. Germline V lookup: CDR1 SGDLS, CDR2 YYNGEE. This CDR3 is 14 amino acids long. This CDR3 is CASGGRVAGGGYTF. The DNA of the CDR3 is TGTGCCAGCGGAGGCCGGGTGGCAGGGGGCGGCTACACCTTC.

As for this clonotype: The missing conserved phenylalanine or tryptophan at the end of this CDR3 makes a read error likely. The chain employs TRBV28 and TRBJ2-7; D not certain. V was pared by 3 bases and J by 4 bases, with 7 bases between. The germline V gene encodes CDR1 MDHEN and CDR2 SYDVKM. The CDR3 consists of 12 residues. CDR3 bases: TGTGCCAGCAGTTTCCGCCCTTACGAGCAGTACCTC. It translates to CASSFRPYEQYL.

As for this clonotype: Possible read error: a much larger clone is one base away. The chain employs TRBV28 and TRBJ1-2, with 7 bases that match TRBD1. Germline CDR1 reads MDHEN; CDR2 reads SYDVKM. CDR3 size: 12 residues. The chain's CDR3 is CTSRTGAYGYTF. For the CDR3, the DNA is TGTACCAGCAGAACAGGGGCCTATGGCTACACCTTC.

The table lists this clonotype with a few counts. Relative to the germline gene, one junction end is altered; a read error may explain this. The chain couples TRBV3-1 to TRBJ2-7; TRBD2 might be the D (6 bases). The CDR3 contains 14 residues. Germline values: CDR1 LGHDT, CDR2 YNNKEL (reference sequence). CDR3 protein: CASSQGRGSYEQYF. The CDR3 DNA reads as TGCGCCAGCAGCCAAGGGCGGGGATCCTACGAGCAGTACTTC.

As regards this clonotype: Possible read error: a much larger clone is one base away. The chain couples TRBV6-1 to TRBJ1-1, with TRBD1 matching 10 bases. The germline V gene has CDR1 MNHNS and CDR2 SASEGT. This CDR3 has 11 amino acids. CDR3 in DNA: TGTGCCGGCAGGGACAGGGGCGAAGCTTTCTTT. Translated: CAGRDRGEAFF.

The table lists this clonotype with many counts. This chain joins TRBV7-3 and TRBJ2-2, with D tentatively TRBD1 (6 bases). Trimming left V 5 bases short and J 6 bases short, with 16 bases between. Germline V gene lookup returns CDR1 SGHTA and CDR2 FQGTGA. The CDR3 totals 15 residues. CDR3 amino acids: CASSAGVETPGELFF. Written as DNA, the CDR3 is TGTGCCAGCAGCGCAGGGGTCGAAACTCCCGGGGAGCTGTTTTTT.

This clonotype came up a few times. The chain recombines TRBV20-1 with TRBJ1-1; D unresolved. Germline values: CDR1 DFQATT, CDR2 SNEGSKA (reference sequence). V was cut by 4 bases and J by 2 bases, with 8 bases left in between. The CDR3 consists of 12 residues. The CDR3 nucleotides read TGCAGTGCTATTACAGAAAACACTGAAGCTTTCTTT. Translating it yields CSAITENTEAFF.